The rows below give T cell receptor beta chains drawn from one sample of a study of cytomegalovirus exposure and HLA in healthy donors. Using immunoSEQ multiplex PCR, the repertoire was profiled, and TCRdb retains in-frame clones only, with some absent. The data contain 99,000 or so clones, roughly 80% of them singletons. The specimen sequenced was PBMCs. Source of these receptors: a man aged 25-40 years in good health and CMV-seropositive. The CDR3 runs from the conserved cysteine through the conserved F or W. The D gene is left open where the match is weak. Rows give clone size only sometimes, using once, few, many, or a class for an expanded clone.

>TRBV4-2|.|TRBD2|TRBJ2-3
TGTGCCAGCAGCCAAGATTTAGCGGGGTCTAATACGCAGTATTTT
CASSQDLAGSNTQYF
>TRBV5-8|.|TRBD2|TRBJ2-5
TGTGCCAGCAGCCGTACCGGGACTAGACAAGAGACCCAGTACTTC
CASSRTGTRQETQYF
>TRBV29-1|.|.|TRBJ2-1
TGCAGCGTCGTTAGTGCTAGCTCCTACAATGAGCAGTTCTTC
CSVVSASSYNEQFF
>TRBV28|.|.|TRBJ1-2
TGTGCCAGCAGTCTAACAGATTTCTATGGCTACACCTTC
CASSLTDFYGYTF
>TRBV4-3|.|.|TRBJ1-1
TGCGCCAGCAGCCAAGATTACAGGAGGGCGGCCACTGAAGCTTTCTTT
CASSQDYRRAATEAFF
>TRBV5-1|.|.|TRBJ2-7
TGCGCCAACCATAATACTGAACACGAGCAGTACTTC
CANHNTEHEQYF
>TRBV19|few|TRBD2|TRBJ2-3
TGTGCCAGTAGCTTGCGGGGGAGTACAGATACGCAGTATTTT
CASSLRGSTDTQYF
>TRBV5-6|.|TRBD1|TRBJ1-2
TGTGCCAGCAGCCCGGGCGGACAGGGGGACTATGGCTACACCTTC
CASSPGGQGDYGYTF
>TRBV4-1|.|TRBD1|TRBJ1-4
TGCGCCAGCAGCCCCGCCCTAAGACAGGGGACGGAGGAAAAACTGTTTTTT
CASSPALRQGTEEKLFF
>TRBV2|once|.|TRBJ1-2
TGTGCCAGCAGTGGGGGGGTGGGCTATGGCTACACCTTC
CASSGGVGYGYTF
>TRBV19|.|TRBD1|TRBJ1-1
TGTGCCAGTAGTATGGGGGGGCACAGGGGGACTGAAGCTTTCTTT
CASSMGGHRGTEAFF
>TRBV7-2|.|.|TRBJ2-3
TGTGCCAGCAGCCAAGCAAGTACGCAGTATTTT
CASSQASTQYF
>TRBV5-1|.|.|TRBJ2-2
TGCGCCAGCAGCTTGAACGGGGGATCAAGCACCGGGGAGCTGTTTTTT
CASSLNGGSSTGELFF
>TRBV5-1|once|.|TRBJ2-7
TGCGCCAGCAGCCGCGGACAAGCCTACGAGCAGTACTTC
CASSRGQAYEQYF
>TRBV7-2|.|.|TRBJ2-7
TGTGCCAGCAGCTTAGATGGGGCCGCTCAGACCTACGAGCAGTACTTC
CASSLDGAAQTYEQYF
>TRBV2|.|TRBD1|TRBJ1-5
TGTGCCAGCAGGGTACCGGGGACAGGATCTGAGGGTAGCAATCAGCCCCAGCATTTT
CASRVPGTGSEGSNQPQHF
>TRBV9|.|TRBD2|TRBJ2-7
TGTGCCAGCAGCCCCGGCGGTAGCGGGGGCCGATACGAGCAGTACTTC
CASSPGGSGGRYEQYF
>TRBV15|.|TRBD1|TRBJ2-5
TGTGCCACCAGCATCCGACAGGGTGGAGAGACCCAGTACTTC
CATSIRQGGETQYF
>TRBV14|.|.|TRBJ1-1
TGTGCCACCAAGGAGCAGCAGAACACTGAAGCTTTCTTT
CATKEQQNTEAFF
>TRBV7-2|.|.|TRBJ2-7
TGTGCCAGCAGCTTGGAGTCCGAGCAGTACTTC
CASSLESEQYF
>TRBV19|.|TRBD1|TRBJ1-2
TGTGCCAGCCATAGACAGGGTGGTGGCTATGGCTACACCTTC
CASHRQGGGYGYTF
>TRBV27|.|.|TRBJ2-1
TGTGCCAGCAGTTACAGGCCCCTCAATGAGCAGTTCTTC
CASSYRPLNEQFF
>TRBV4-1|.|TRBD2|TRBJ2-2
TGCGCCAGCAGCGACCGAAGACTAGCGGGGGGGTACGGGGAGCTGTTTTTT
CASSDRRLAGGYGELFF
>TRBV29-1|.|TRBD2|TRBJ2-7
TGCAGCGTTGGAGGACTAGCGGGGGCCACAACCTACGAGCAGTACTTC
CSVGGLAGATTYEQYF
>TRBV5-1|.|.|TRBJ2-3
TGCGCCAGCAGGTCCGGGGGGCCGAGGGATACGCAGTATTTT
CASRSGGPRDTQYF
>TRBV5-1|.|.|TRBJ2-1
TGCGCCAGCAGCTTCGACAGGTCCTACAATGAGCAGTTCTTC
CASSFDRSYNEQFF
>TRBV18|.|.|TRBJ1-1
TGTGCCAGCTCACCAGCACAGGAGGGCACTGAAGCTTTCTTT
CASSPAQEGTEAFF
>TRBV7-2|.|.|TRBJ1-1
TGTGCCAGCAGTCAGGGGTACACTGAAGCTTTCTTT
CASSQGYTEAFF
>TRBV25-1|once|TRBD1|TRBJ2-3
TGTGCCAGCAGGGGCGGGCAGGGGGCAGGCACAGATACGCAGTATTTT
CASRGGQGAGTDTQYF
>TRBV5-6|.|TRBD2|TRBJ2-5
TGTGCCAGCAGCTCGACCCTGGGACTAGCGGGGGGGAGAGAGACCCAGTACTTC
CASSSTLGLAGGRETQYF
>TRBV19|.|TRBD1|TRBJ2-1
TGTGCCAGTAGTATAGGGGACAGGGCGCACTCCTACAATGAGCAGTTCTTC
CASSIGDRAHSYNEQFF
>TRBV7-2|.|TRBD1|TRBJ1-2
TGTGCCAGCAGCGTAAGGGGCGGGACAGGGGGGAACTATGGCTACACCTTC
CASSVRGGTGGNYGYTF
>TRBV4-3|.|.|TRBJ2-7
TGCGCCAGCAGCCCGAGTCCGGGACACAACTCCTACGAGCAGTACTTC
CASSPSPGHNSYEQYF
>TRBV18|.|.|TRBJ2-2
TGTGCCAGCTCACCGGCGGCACATCCCACCGGGGAGCTGTTTTTT
CASSPAAHPTGELFF
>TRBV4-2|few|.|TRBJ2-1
TGTGCCAGCAGCCAAGAGTGGCAGACCTACAATGAGCAGTTCTTC
CASSQEWQTYNEQFF
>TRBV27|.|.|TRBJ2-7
TGTGCCAGCAGTTCACGGACAAGGTCGGTCGAGCAGTACTTC
CASSSRTRSVEQYF
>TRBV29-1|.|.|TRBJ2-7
TGCAGCGGGAGGACAGGGTCGGGGGGATACGAGCAGTACTTC
CSGRTGSGGYEQYF
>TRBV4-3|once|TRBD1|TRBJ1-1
TGCGCCAGCAGCCAAGACAGGGGGTTCGGAGCTTTCTTT
CASSQDRGFGAFF
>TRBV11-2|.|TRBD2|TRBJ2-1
TGTGCCAGCAGCAAGACAGCGGGGGGCTGGAGCTCCTACAATGAGCAGTTCTTC
CASSKTAGGWSSYNEQFF
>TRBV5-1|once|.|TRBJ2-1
TGCGCCAGCAGCCCCACCGCCGACAGGCCCTACAATGAGCAGTTCTTC
CASSPTADRPYNEQFF
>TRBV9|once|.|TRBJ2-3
TGTGCCAGCAGCGTAGGAGGAGGGGGCACAGATACGCAGTATTTT
CASSVGGGGTDTQYF
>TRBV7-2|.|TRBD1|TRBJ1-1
TGTGCCAGCAGCCCGAGACAGGGTCGGACTGAAGCTTTCTTT
CASSPRQGRTEAFF
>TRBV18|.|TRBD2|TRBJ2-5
TGTGCCAGCTCACGGTCCAGAGCGGGGAGCGGGGAGACCCAGTACTTC
CASSRSRAGSGETQYF
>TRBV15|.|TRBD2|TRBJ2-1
TGTGCCACCAGCAGAGCCCTAGCGGGGGGGCGAGAGCAGTTCTTC
CATSRALAGGREQFF
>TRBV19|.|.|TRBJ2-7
TGTGCCAGTAGTATAGATGACGGGGGAACCTACGAGCAGTACTTC
CASSIDDGGTYEQYF
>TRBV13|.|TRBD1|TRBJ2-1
TGTGCCAGCAGCCCCAGGGACAGGGTTTACAATGAGCAGTTCTTC
CASSPRDRVYNEQFF
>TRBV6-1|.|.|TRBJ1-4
TGTGCCAGCAGTGAAATAACCAGGGGCCCTAATGAAAAACTGTTTTTT
CASSEITRGPNEKLFF